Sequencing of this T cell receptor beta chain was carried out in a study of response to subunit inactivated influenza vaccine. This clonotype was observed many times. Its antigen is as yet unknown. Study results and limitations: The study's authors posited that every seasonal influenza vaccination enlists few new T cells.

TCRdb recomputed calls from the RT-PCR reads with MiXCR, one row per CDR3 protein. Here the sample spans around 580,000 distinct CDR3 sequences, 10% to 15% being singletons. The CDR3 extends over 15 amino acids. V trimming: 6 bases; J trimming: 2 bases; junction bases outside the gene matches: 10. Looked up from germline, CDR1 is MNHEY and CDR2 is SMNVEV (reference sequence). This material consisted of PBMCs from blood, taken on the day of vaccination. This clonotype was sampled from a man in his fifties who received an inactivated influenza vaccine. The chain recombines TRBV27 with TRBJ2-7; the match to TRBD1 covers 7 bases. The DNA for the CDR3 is TGTGCCAGCAGCCGCAAACCCGACAGGGCCTACGAGCAGTACTTC. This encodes CASSRKPDRAYEQYF.